This T cell receptor beta chain came from a study of T cell responses to AZD1222 COVID-19 vaccine. The study's findings and limits: Regions 160-218 and 743-854 dominated among vaccine-associated CD4 TCRs spanning spike. Baseline seropositives among AZD1222 recipients totaled only five or six. Clonal diversity may have been underestimated, and the donors were mostly white British, with more females than males.

This CDR3 has 17 amino acids. The V gene lost 4 bases and the J gene lost 3 bases, with 20 bases spanning the gap. Germline CDR1 is SGHDT and CDR2 is YYEEEE. A word on this clone: Its antigen is unknown.

Clones were sequenced by immunoSEQ multiplex PCR, and TCRdb holds only the in-frame ones, with some missing. The table lists approximately 130,000 clones, about 90% of them singletons, with 5.4% in the top ten. The receptor's source is an adult in good health. The chain links TRBV5-6 to TRBJ1-3; no definite D call. The specimen comprised peripheral blood, sampled on day 0 of AZD1222 vaccination. Here the CDR3 DNA reads TGTGCCAGCAGCCAAGAAACCCGGGGTATCTATGGAAACACCATATATTTT. Translated, it gives CASSQETRGIYGNTIYF.